This T cell receptor (beta chain) was found in a study of T cell responses to AZD1222 COVID-19 vaccine. The repertoire was sequenced with immunoSEQ multiplex PCR; TCRdb's copy has only in-frame clones and lacks some. The sample shows 80,000 to 100,000 clones, 80% to 90% of them seen only once. The V and J ends lost 3 bases and 2 bases, in that order; junction bases with no gene match: 1. The CDR3 sequence is 16 residues long. CDR1 SGHTA and CDR2 FQGNSA come from the germline V gene. The sample was peripheral blood, taken on day 0 of MenACWY control vaccination. This chain joins TRBV7-2 and TRBJ2-3; TRBD2 matches at 14 bases. This TCR derives from an adult in good health. CDR3 bases: TGTGCCAGCAGCTTGGGACTAGCGGGGGCCACAGATACGCAGTATTTT. Translation gives CASSLGLAGATDTQYF.